The clone carrying this T cell receptor (beta chain) has only a few counts. Its antigen is unknown. The data derive from a study of response to subunit inactivated influenza vaccine. Findings of the study overall: Researchers suggested that each seasonal influenza vaccination recruits few new T cells.

Germline CDR1 and CDR2: MDHEN and SYDVKM. The CDR3 sequence is 14 residues long. V dropped 7 bases and J dropped 0 bases, with 10 bases sitting between them. TCRdb re-called the RT-PCR reads through MiXCR, storing one row per CDR3 protein. The data show around 850,000 distinct CDR3 sequences, with approximately 17% seen just once and approximately 11% held by the top ten. The receptor was isolated from a man aged 50 to 59 who received an inactivated influenza vaccine. J is TRBJ2-1 and V is TRBV28; D may be TRBD2 (7 bases). Sample: PBMCs from blood, taken less than 6 days after vaccination. The CDR3 coding sequence is TGTGCCAGCATGGGGGGGCCCTCCTACAATGAGCAGTTCTTC. This gives the protein CASMGGPSYNEQFF.